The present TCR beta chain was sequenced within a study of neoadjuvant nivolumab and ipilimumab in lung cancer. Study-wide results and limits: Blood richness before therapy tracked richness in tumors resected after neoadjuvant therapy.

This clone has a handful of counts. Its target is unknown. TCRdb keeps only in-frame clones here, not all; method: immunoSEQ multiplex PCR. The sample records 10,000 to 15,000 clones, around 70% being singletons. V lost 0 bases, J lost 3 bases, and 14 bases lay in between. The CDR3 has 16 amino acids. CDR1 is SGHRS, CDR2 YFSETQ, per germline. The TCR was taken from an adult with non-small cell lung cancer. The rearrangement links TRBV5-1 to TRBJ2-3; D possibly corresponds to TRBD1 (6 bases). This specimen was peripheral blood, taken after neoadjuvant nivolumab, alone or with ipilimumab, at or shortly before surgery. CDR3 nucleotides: TGCGCCAGCAGCTTGGGGCTACAGGGTCAAACAGATACGCAGTATTTT. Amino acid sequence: CASSLGLQGQTDTQYF.